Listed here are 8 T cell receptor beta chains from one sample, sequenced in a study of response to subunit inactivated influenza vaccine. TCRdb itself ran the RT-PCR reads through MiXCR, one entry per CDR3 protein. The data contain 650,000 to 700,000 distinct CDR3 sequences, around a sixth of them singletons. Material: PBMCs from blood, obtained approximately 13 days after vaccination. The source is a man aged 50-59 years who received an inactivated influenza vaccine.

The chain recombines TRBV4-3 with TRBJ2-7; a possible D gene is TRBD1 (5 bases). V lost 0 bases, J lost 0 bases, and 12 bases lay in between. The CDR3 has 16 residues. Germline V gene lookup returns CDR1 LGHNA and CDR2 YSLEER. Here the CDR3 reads CASSQEEGVSSYEQYF. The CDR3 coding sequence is TGCGCCAGCAGCCAAGAGGAAGGGGTCAGCTCCTACGAGCAGTACTTC.

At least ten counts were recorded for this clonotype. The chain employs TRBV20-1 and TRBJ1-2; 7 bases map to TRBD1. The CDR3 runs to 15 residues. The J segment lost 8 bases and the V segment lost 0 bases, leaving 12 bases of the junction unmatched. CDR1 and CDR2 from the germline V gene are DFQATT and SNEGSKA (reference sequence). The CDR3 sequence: CSARDIGQATYGYTF. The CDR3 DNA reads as TGCAGTGCTAGAGATATAGGACAGGCGACCTACGGCTACACCTTC.

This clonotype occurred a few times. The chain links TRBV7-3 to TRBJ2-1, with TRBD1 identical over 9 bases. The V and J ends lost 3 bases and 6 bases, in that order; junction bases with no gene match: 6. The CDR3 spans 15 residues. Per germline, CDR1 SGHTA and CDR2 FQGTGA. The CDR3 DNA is TGTGCCAGCAGCTTCGGGACAGGGAAGGCCAATGAGCAGTTCTTC. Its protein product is CASSFGTGKANEQFF.

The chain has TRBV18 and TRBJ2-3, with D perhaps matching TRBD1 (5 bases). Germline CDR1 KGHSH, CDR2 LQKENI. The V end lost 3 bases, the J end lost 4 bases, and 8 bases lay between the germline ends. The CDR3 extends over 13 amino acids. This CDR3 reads CASSPRAADTQYF. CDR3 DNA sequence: TGTGCCAGCTCACCCAGGGCGGCAGATACGCAGTATTTT.

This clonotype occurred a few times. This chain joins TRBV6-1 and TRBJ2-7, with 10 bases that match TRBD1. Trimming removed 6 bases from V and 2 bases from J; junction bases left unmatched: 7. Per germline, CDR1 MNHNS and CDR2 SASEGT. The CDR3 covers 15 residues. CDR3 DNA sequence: TGTGCCAGCAGACCCAGCGGGACAGGGGCCTACGAGCAGTACTTC. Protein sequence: CASRPSGTGAYEQYF.

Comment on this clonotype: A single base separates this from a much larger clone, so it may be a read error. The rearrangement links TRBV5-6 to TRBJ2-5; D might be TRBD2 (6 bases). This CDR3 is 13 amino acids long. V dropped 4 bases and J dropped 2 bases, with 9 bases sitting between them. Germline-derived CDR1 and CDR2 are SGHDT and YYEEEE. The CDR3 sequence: CASSRERQETQYF. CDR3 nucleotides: TGTGCCAGCAGCCGGGAGAGACAAGAGACCCAGTACTTC.

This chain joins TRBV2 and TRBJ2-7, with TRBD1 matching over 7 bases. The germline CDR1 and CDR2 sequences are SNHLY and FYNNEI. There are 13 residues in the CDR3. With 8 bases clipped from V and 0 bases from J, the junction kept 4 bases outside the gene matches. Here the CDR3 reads CASADRSSYEQYF. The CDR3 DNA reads TGTGCCAGCGCGGACAGGAGCTCCTACGAGCAGTACTTC.

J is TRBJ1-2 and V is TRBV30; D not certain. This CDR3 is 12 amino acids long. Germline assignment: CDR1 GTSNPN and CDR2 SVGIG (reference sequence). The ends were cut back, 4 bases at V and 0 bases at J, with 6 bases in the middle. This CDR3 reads CAWTASNYGYTF. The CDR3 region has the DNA TGTGCCTGGACAGCTTCTAACTATGGCTACACCTTC.